This is a list of T cell receptor beta chains from one sample in a study of T cell responses to AZD1222 COVID-19 vaccine. Using immunoSEQ multiplex PCR, the repertoire was profiled, and TCRdb retains in-frame clones only, with some absent. This sample has 150,000 to 200,000 clones, with 75% to 90% found just once. Specimen: peripheral blood, collected 28 days after the second dose of the MenACWY control vaccine. The source of these receptors is an adult who received the MenACWY meningococcal vaccine as a control. Both conserved end residues are part of each CDR3. A D gene is named only where the DNA matches it firmly. Expanded clones are given a class, and other clones once, few, many or no size at all.

D gene,J gene,clone size,V gene,CDR3 protein
NA,TRBJ2-7,NA,TRBV14,CASSHIGGSYEQYF
NA,TRBJ1-6,NA,TRBV11-2,CAFSRDYNSPLHF
NA,TRBJ2-2,once,TRBV11-2,CASLAANTGELFF
NA,TRBJ2-7,NA,TRBV4-3,CASSQGRRGNHEQYF
NA,TRBJ1-1,NA,TRBV9,CASSASGFGWNTEAFF
NA,TRBJ1-2,NA,TRBV30,CAWRTGHNYGYTF
TRBD1,TRBJ2-3,NA,TRBV11-2,CASSPRRDSRDTQYF
NA,TRBJ1-5,NA,TRBV25-1,CASSRRQPQHF
NA,TRBJ1-6,NA,TRBV10-3,CAISEEKGGPYNSPLHF
NA,TRBJ2-1,NA,TRBV11-3,CASGYNEQFF
TRBD2,TRBJ2-1,NA,TRBV24-1,CATRTSLGNEQFF
NA,TRBJ2-7,NA,TRBV5-6,CASSPRLDDSGQYF
NA,TRBJ1-2,NA,TRBV4-3,CASSQDGDLGTPYGYTF
TRBD2,TRBJ2-1,NA,TRBV5-1,CASSLSLAGLNEQFF
TRBD1,TRBJ1-1,NA,TRBV29-1,CSVDRGNTEAFF
TRBD2,TRBJ2-7,NA,TRBV10-1,CASSFSGTVYEQYF
TRBD2,TRBJ2-7,few,TRBV7-2,CASSLGLAGGQGEYEQYF
NA,TRBJ2-1,NA,TRBV6-6,CASTQPGDRGNEQFF
TRBD2,TRBJ2-2,NA,TRBV5-8,CASSLAGLAVPTGELFF
TRBD1,TRBJ1-2,once,TRBV28,CATQGVEGYGYTF
NA,TRBJ1-2,NA,TRBV6-5,CASEQWSGGYTF
NA,TRBJ1-4,once,TRBV5-4,CASSSLGEPNEKLFF
TRBD1,TRBJ1-2,NA,TRBV5-6,CASSLQGNAGYTF
NA,TRBJ1-1,NA,TRBV18,CASSPPRTLNTEAFF
NA,TRBJ2-2,NA,TRBV7-2,CASSLVLNTGELFF
TRBD2,TRBJ2-3,NA,TRBV4-2,CASSTGAGGQQDTQYF
TRBD1,TRBJ2-2,NA,TRBV5-6,CASSLDRGRTGELFF
NA,TRBJ2-6,NA,TRBV19,CASTRGTDAFSGANVLTF
NA,TRBJ2-7,NA,TRBV9,CASSVQGTSYEQYF
TRBD1,TRBJ2-5,NA,TRBV19,CASSTTGGGVTQYF
NA,TRBJ1-2,few,TRBV27,CASSFARAAGYTF
TRBD2,TRBJ2-1,once,TRBV5-1,CASSWGLAGGQFF
TRBD2,TRBJ2-1,NA,TRBV30,CAWKNSGSTEQFF
NA,TRBJ2-7,few,TRBV9,CASSAGTLASEQYF
NA,TRBJ1-5,NA,TRBV27,CASKRMGSGQPQHF
NA,TRBJ2-5,once,TRBV21-1,CASSKESGKYQETQYF
TRBD2,TRBJ2-7,NA,TRBV5-1,CASSRTRGDYEQYF
TRBD1,TRBJ1-2,NA,TRBV11-1,CASSWTGGGVYGYTF
NA,TRBJ1-5,NA,TRBV9,CASSVSAGQNQPQHF
NA,TRBJ1-6,once,TRBV12-3/TRBV12-4,CASSFLNSPLHF
NA,TRBJ1-1,NA,TRBV19,CASSIWGADGAFF
NA,TRBJ1-2,NA,TRBV29-1,CSVEGVGLYGYTF
TRBD1,TRBJ2-7,few,TRBV19,CASSIGTGGTYEQYF
TRBD1,TRBJ2-7,NA,TRBV23-1,CASSPPGTASYEQYF
NA,TRBJ1-2,NA,TRBV6-2/TRBV6-3,CASSRTDNYGYTF
NA,TRBJ2-6,NA,TRBV5-4,CASSFDVSGANVLTF
NA,TRBJ2-7,NA,TRBV6-5,CASSLRTEQYF
TRBD2,TRBJ2-7,NA,TRBV4-3,CASSQGLAAAGTSEQYF
NA,TRBJ1-6,once,TRBV4-2,CASSQGWSRWRSPLHF
TRBD1,TRBJ2-7,NA,TRBV9,CASSVGGQNTYEQYF
NA,TRBJ1-4,NA,TRBV5-1,CNPRGRTNEKLFF